The 12 T cell receptor beta chains listed next were all sequenced from one sample in a study of blood T cell repertoires in COVID-19. Here immunoSEQ multiplex PCR was the method, and the copy in TCRdb shows in-frame clones only, minus some. The sample holds more than 95,000 clones, roughly 72% seen once. Sequencing was done on a sample of peripheral blood. The receptors here all came from a man aged 55 to 70 with acute or convalescent COVID-19.

This chain joins TRBV3-1 (or the pseudogene TRBV3-2) and TRBJ1-4; TRBD1 matches at 7 bases. The V and J ends lost 4 bases and 4 bases, in that order; junction bases with no gene match: 6. Germline values: CDR1 LGHDT, CDR2 YNNKEL (reference sequence). The CDR3 totals 15 residues. The CDR3 nucleotides read TGTGCCAGCAGCCCGCCGGGACAGCTTAATGAAAAACTGTTTTTT. Translating it yields CASSPPGQLNEKLFF.

This chain links TRBV7-2 with TRBJ1-1; no firm D call. V was pared by 8 bases and J by 0 bases, with 10 bases between. This CDR3 has 13 residues. Per the germline V gene, CDR1 is SGHTA and CDR2 is FQGNSA. This CDR3 is CASSSTMNTEAFF. The CDR3 nucleotides read TGTGCCAGCTCCTCGACAATGAACACTGAAGCTTTCTTT.

A few counts support this clone. J is TRBJ1-1 and V is TRBV5-4; 7 bases line up with TRBD1. The germline gives CDR1 SGHNT, CDR2 YYREEE (reference sequence). The length of the CDR3 is 13 residues. With V trimmed by 0 bases and J by 8 bases, 4 bases remained unmatched. The CDR3 region has the DNA TGTGCCAGCAGCTTGGCCGGGACAGCAGAAGCTTTCTTT. It codes for CASSLAGTAEAFF.

The count of this clone is one. The gene calls are TRBV5-1 and TRBJ1-1; TRBD1 is a possible D gene (6 bases). Germline V gives CDR1 SGHRS, CDR2 YFSETQ. V lost 1 base and J lost 5, with 15 bases in between. The CDR3 spans 15 residues. The CDR3 nucleotides read TGCGCCAGCAGCTTGTCGGGCAGTAGGGGGACTGAAGCTTTCTTT. Protein: CASSLSGSRGTEAFF.

This chain uses TRBV6-2 or TRBV6-3 with TRBJ2-7; D is unclear. This CDR3 contains 11 residues. Germline lookup yields CDR1 MNHEY and CDR2 SVGEGT. Trimming cost V 3 bases and J 3 bases, with 3 bases left between them. Written as DNA, the CDR3 is TGTGCCAGCAGTTATTACTACGAGCAGTACTTC. Translated: CASSYYYEQYF.

This clone was counted many times. This chain links TRBV21-1 with TRBJ1-1; the D segment call TRBD1 is taken from the table without a DNA check. TRBV21-1 is shown as a pseudogene. CDR3 length: 18 residues. The CDR3 region is CASSTHEGQGAGNTEAFF. The CDR3 DNA follows: TGTGCCAGCAGCACCCATGAGGGACAGGGGGCGGGGAACACTGAAGCTTTCTTT.

This rearrangement joins TRBV27 to TRBJ2-2; 7 bases map to TRBD1. The CDR3 runs 15 residues. With 6 bases clipped from V and 4 bases from J, the junction kept 8 bases outside the gene matches. CDR1 MNHEY and CDR2 SMNVEV come from the germline V gene (reference sequence). Here the CDR3 DNA reads TGTGCCAGCAGCCGAGGGGGCTCGGGCACCGGGGAGCTGTTTTTT. It yields the protein CASSRGGSGTGELFF.

This rearrangement joins TRBV5-1 to TRBJ2-2, with D perhaps matching TRBD2 (5 bases). The CDR3 extends over 16 amino acids. The germline gives CDR1 SGHRS, CDR2 YFSETQ. Trimming removed 2 bases from V and 0 bases from J, with 11 bases in between. As DNA, the CDR3 is TGCGCCAGCAGCTTCACAAGCGGATCGAACACCGGGGAGCTGTTTTTT. Translating it yields CASSFTSGSNTGELFF.

Points on this clone: At the DNA level, this CDR3 is encoded by other sequences in the same sample as well. The CDR3 sequence is CASRGTGVSPLHF. The CDR3 region has the DNA TGTGCCAGCAGGGGGACAGGGGTTTCACCCCTCCACTTT. The V gene is TRBV6-5, the J gene TRBJ1-6; 10 nucleotides align to TRBD1. V was pared by 6 bases and J by 9 bases, with 2 bases of the junction left unmatched. Germline assignment: CDR1 MNHEY and CDR2 SVGAGI. The CDR3 is 13 amino acids.

This rearrangement joins TRBV11-3 to TRBJ2-2; TRBD2 matches 9 bases. This CDR3 has 19 amino acids. With V trimmed by 0 bases and J by 5 bases, 13 bases remained unmatched. Germline V gene sequence: CDR1 SGHNT, CDR2 YENEEA. CDR3 in DNA: TGTGCCAGCAGCTTAGACCTATTTGCGGGAGGGAGAAATACCGGGGAGCTGTTTTTT. This codes for CASSLDLFAGGRNTGELFF.

The chain has TRBV28 and TRBJ2-1; 14 bases are a match to TRBD2. Germline V gives CDR1 MDHEN, CDR2 SYDVKM. J gave up 7 bases and V 11 bases, and 10 bases lay outside the gene matches. This CDR3 spans 15 amino acids. CDR3 residues: CAGPGTSGRGNEQFF. The DNA of the CDR3 is TGTGCCGGGCCCGGGACTAGCGGGAGAGGGAATGAGCAGTTCTTC.

The chain joins TRBV30 to TRBJ1-2; D is possibly TRBD1 (5 bases). The V gene lost 2 bases and the J gene lost 2 bases, with 12 bases spanning the gap. The CDR3 is made up of 14 amino acids. CDR1 and CDR2 (germline): GTSNPN, SVGIG (reference sequence). In nucleotides, the CDR3 is TGTGCCTGGAGTCTTGGGGGGGGGAACTATGGCTACACCTTC. Protein: CAWSLGGGNYGYTF.